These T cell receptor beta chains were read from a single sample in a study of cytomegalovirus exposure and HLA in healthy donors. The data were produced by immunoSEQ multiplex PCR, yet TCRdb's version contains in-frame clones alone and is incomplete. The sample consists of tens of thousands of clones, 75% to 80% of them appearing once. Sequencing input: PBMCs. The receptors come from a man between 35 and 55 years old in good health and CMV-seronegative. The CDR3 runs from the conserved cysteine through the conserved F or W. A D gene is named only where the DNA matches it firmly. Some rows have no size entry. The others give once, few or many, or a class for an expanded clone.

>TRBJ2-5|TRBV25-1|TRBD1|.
TGTGCCAGCAGTGAATTCAGGGGGCTCGCCCAAGAGACCCAGTACTTC
CASSEFRGLAQETQYF
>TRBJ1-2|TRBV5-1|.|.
TGCGCCAGCAGCCCGGAGGGTGCCGGCCCCTATGGCTACACCTTC
CASSPEGAGPYGYTF
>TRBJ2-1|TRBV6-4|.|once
TGTGCCAGCAGTGAAGGTCTAGCAAAGAGCAATGAGCAGTTCTTC
CASSEGLAKSNEQFF
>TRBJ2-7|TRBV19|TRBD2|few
TGTGCCAGTAGTATAGCAACTAGCGGGAGGTTCTCCTACGAGCAGTACTTC
CASSIATSGRFSYEQYF
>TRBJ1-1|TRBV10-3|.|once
TGTGCCATCAGTGGAATAACAGGGAAAACTGAAGCTTTCTTT
CAISGITGKTEAFF
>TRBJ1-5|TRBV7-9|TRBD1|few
TGTGCCAGCAGCTTATCACAGGGGAATCAGCCCCAGCATTTT
CASSLSQGNQPQHF
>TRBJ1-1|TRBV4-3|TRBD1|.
TGCGCCAGCAGCCAAGGACAGGGAATGAACACTGAAGCTTTCTTT
CASSQGQGMNTEAFF
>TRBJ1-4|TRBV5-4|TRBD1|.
TGTGCCAGCAGCTTGGGCGGGACAGCTAATGAAAAACTGTTTTTT
CASSLGGTANEKLFF
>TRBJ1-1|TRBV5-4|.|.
TGTGCCAGCAGCTTGGCGGGGGGCGCTGAAGCTTTCTTT
CASSLAGGAEAFF
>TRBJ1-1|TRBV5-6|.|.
TGTGCCAGCAGCTCCGGGATCGGTGGCGCTGAAGCTTTCTTT
CASSSGIGGAEAFF
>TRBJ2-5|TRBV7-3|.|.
TGTGCCAGCAGCTTAATGGGGAGGGAGACCCAGTACTTC
CASSLMGRETQYF
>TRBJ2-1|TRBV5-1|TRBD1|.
TGCGCCAGCAGCCTGGGACAGGACCAAGAGTTCTTC
CASSLGQDQEFF
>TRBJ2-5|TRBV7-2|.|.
TGTGCCAGCAGCCGGACAGTCCAAGAGACCCAGTACTTC
CASSRTVQETQYF
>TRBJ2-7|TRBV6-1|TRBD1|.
TGTGCCAGCACAATAGACAGGGGGCCTTACTACGAGCAGTACTTC
CASTIDRGPYYEQYF
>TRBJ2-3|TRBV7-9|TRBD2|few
TGTGCCAGCAGCGGGAGGGTAGCGGGAGGTTACACAGATACGCAGTATTTT
CASSGRVAGGYTDTQYF
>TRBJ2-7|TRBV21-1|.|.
TGTGCCAGCAGCAAAAGGGGGCGGAGCTACTACGAGCAGTACTTC
CASSKRGRSYYEQYF
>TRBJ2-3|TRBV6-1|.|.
TGTGCCAGCAGTGAAAGGCGTGGGAGTGGCGCAGATACGCAGTATTTT
CASSERRGSGADTQYF
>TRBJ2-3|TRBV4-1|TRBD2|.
TGCGCCAGCAGCCAAGATCACCTAGCGGGAGGAGATACGCAGTATTTT
CASSQDHLAGGDTQYF
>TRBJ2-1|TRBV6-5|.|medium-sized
TGTGCCAGCAGCTTTGGACTCGAACTCTACAATGAGCAGTTCTTC
CASSFGLELYNEQFF
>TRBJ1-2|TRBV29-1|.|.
TGCAGCGGAAAACAGGGAAACTATGGCTACACCTTC
CSGKQGNYGYTF
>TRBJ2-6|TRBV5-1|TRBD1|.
TGCGCCAGCAGCTTGGGGACAGGGACAAGGGCCAACGTCCTGACTTTC
CASSLGTGTRANVLTF
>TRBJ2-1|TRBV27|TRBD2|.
TGTGCCAGCAGTTTATCACACAGCGGGGATTTTATTGAGCAGTTCTTC
CASSLSHSGDFIEQFF
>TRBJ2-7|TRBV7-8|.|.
TGTGCCAGCAGCTTAGGCCGGGGACTGTCTTCCTACGAGCAGTACTTC
CASSLGRGLSSYEQYF
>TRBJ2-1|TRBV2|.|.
TGTGCCAGCGGGAGAACTTCCAATGAGCAGTTCTTC
CASGRTSNEQFF
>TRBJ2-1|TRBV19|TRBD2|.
TGTGCCAGTAGTATAGCTAGCGGTACCTACAATGAGCAGTTCTTC
CASSIASGTYNEQFF
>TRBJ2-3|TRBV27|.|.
TGTGCCAGCAGTTTGAGAGGCGCTAGCACAGATACGCAGTATTTT
CASSLRGASTDTQYF
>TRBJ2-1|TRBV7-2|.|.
TGTGCCAGCAGCTTCGTCCAGGGCTTTGAGCAGTTCTTC
CASSFVQGFEQFF
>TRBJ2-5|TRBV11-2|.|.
TGTGCCAGCAGCTTAGTGCTTCCATACGGGGAGACCCAGTACTTC
CASSLVLPYGETQYF
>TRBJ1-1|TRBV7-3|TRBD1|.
TGTGCCAGCAGCAGGGGGCGGGGGAACACTGAAGCTTTCTTT
CASSRGRGNTEAFF
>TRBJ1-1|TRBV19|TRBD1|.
TGTGCCACCACCAGGGGGGTCGGAGCTTTCTTT
CATTRGVGAFF
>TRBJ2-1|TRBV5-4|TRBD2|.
TGTGCCAGCAGCTTGGAGGGCGGGAGGGGGTCCTACAATGAGCAGTTCTTC
CASSLEGGRGSYNEQFF
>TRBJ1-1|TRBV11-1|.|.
TGTGCCAGCAGCTTAGGGCAGAACACTGAAGCTTTCTTT
CASSLGQNTEAFF
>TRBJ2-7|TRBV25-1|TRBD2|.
TGTGCCAGCTCCGGACCGACTAGCGGGAGAGGCGAGCAGTACTTC
CASSGPTSGRGEQYF
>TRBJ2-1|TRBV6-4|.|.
TGTGCCAGCAGTGACTCCCCAGGGGCCTACAATGAGCAGTTCTTC
CASSDSPGAYNEQFF
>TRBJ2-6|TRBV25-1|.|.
TGTGCCAGCAGTGACCACTCTGGGGCCAACGTCCTGACTTTC
CASSDHSGANVLTF
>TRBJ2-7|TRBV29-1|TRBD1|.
TGCAGCGCGGGGGACAGGGCTGGATACGAGCAGTACTTC
CSAGDRAGYEQYF